Only a few counts were recorded for the clone carrying this T cell receptor beta chain. This sample is drawn from a study of blood T cell repertoires in COVID-19. Study summary: From the United States, Italy and Spain came samples of acute and convalescent COVID-19.

In the original processing: Reference gene primer amplification in the assay estimated nucleated cell counts. The assay was immunoSEQ multiplex PCR, and TCRdb's table has in-frame clones only and misses some. D and trimming come from the DNA, and the V and J calls and clone size come from that table. The sample holds approximately 300,000 clones, more than 70% seen once. Unmatched junction bases numbered 8, after V lost 3 bases and J lost 6 bases. CDR1 and CDR2 (germline): DFQATT, SNEGSKA (reference sequence). There are 15 residues in the CDR3. The sample comprised peripheral blood. The TCR sequence derives from a woman in her forties or fifties with acute or convalescent COVID-19. This rearrangement joins TRBV20-1 to TRBJ2-2; the match to TRBD1 covers 9 bases. The CDR3 sequence: CSASRTGGAPGELFF. The CDR3 DNA reads TGCAGTGCTAGTAGAACAGGGGGCGCACCCGGGGAGCTGTTTTTT.